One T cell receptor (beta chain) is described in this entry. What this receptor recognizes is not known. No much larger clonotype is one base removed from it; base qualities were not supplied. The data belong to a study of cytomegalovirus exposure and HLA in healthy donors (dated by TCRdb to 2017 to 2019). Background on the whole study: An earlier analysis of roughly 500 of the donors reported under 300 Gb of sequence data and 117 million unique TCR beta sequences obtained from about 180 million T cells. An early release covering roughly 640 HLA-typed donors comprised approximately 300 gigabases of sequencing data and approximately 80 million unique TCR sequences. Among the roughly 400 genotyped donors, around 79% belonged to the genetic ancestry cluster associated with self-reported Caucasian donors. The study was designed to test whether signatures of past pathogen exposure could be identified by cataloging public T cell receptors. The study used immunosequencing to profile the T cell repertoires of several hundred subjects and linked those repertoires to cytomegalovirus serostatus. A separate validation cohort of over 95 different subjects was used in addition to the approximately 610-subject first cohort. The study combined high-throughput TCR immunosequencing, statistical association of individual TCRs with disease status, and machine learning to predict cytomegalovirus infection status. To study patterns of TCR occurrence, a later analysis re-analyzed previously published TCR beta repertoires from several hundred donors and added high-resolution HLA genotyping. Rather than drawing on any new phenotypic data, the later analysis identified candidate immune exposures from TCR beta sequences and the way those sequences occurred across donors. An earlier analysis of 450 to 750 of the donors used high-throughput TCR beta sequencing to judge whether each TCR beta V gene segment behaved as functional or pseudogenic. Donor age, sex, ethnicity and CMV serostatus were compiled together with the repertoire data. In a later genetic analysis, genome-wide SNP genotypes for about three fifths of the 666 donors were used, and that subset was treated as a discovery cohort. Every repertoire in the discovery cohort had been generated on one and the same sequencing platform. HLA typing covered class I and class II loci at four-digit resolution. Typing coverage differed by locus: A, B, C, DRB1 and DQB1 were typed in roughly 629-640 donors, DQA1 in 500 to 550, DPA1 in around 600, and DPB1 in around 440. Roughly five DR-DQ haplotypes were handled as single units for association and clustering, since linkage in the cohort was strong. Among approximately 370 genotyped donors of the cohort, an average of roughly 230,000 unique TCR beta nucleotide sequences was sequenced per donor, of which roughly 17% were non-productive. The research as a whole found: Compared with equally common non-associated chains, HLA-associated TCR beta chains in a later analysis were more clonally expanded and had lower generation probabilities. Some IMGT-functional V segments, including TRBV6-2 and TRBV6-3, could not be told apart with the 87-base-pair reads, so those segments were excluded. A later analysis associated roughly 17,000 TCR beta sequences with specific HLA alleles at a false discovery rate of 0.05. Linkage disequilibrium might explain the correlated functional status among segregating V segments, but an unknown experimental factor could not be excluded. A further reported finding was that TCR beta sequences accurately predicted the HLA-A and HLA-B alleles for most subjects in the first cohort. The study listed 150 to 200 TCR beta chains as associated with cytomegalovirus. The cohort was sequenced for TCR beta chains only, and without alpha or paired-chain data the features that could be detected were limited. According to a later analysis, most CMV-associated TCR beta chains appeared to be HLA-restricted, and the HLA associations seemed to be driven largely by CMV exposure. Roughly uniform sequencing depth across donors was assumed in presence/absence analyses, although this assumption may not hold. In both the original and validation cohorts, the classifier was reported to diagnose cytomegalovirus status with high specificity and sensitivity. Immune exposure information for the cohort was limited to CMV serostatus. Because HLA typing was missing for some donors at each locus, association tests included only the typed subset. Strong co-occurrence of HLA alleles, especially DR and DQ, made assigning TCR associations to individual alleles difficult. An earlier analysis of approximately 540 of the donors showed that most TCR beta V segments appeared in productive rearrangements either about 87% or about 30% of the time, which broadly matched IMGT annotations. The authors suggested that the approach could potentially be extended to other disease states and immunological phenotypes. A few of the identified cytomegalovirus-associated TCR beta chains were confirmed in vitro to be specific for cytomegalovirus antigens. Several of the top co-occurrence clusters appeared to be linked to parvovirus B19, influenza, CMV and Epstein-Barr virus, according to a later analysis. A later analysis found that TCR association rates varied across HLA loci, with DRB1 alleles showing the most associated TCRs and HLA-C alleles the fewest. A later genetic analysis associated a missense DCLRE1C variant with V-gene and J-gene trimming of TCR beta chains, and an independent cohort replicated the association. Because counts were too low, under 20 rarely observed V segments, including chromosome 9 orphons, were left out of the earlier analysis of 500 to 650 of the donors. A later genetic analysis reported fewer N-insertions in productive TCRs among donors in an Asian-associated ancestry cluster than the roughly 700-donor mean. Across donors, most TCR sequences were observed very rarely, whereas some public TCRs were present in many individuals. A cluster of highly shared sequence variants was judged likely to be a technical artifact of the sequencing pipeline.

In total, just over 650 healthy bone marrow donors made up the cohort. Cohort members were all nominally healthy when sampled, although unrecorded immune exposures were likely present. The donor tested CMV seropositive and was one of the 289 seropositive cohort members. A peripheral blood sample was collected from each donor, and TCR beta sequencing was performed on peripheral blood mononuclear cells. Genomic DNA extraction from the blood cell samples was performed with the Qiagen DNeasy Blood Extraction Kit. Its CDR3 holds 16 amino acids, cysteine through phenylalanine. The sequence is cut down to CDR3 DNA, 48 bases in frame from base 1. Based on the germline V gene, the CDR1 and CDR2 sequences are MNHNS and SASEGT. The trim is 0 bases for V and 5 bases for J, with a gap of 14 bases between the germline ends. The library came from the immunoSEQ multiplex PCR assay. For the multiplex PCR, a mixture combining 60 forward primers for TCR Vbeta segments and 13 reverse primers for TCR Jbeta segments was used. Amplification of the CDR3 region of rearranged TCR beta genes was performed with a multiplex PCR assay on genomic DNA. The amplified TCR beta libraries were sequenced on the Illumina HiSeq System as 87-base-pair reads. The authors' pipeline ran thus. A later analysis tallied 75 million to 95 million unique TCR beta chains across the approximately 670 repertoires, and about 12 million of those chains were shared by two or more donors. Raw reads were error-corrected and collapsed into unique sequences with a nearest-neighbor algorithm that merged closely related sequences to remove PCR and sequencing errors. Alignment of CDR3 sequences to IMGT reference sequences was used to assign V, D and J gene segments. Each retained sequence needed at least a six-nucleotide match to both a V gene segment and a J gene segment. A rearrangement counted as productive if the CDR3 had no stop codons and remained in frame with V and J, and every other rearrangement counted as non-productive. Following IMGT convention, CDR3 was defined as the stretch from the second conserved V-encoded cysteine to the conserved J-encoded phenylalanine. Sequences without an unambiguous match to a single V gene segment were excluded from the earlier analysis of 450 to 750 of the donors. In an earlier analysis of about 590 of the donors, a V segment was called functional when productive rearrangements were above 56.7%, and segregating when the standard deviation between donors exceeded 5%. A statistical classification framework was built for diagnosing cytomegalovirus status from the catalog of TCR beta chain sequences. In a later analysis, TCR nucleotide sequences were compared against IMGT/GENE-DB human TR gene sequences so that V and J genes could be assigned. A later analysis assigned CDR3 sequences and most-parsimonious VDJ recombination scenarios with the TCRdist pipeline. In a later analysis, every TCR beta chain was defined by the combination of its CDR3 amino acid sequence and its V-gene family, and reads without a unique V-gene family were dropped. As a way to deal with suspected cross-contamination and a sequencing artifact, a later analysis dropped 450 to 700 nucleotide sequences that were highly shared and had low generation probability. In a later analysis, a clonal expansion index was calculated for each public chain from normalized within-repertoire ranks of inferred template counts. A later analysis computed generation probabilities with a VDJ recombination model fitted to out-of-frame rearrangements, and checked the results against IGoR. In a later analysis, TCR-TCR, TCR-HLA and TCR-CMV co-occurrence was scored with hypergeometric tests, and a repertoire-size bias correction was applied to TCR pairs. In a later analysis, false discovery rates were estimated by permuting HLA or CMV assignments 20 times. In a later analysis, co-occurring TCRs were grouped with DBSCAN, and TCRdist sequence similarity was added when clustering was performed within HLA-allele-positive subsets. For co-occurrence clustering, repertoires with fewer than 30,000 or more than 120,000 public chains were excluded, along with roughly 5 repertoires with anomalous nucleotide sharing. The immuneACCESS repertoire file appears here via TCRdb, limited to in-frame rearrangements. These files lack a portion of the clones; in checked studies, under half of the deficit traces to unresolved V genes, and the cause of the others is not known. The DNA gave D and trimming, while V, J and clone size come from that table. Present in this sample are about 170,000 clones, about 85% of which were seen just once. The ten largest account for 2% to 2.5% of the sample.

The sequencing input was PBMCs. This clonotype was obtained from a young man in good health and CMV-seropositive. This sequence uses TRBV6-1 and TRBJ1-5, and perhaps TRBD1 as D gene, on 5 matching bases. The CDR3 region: CASSEARRGGYQPQHF. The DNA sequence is TGTGCCAGCAGTGAAGCAAGGAGGGGAGGGTATCAGCCCCAGCATTTT.